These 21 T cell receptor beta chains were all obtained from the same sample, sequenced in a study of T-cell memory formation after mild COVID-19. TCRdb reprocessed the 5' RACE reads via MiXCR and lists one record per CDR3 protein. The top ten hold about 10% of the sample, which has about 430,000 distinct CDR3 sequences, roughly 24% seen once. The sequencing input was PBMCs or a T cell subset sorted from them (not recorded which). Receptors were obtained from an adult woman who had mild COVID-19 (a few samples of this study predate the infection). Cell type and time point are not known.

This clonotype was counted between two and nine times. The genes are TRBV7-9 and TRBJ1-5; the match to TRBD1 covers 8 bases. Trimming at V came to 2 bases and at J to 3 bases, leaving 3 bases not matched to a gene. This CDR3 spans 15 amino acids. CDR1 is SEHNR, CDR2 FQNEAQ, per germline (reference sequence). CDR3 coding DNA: TGTGCCAGCAGCTTATCAGGGGGCGTCAATCAGCCCCAGCATTTT. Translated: CASSLSGGVNQPQHF.

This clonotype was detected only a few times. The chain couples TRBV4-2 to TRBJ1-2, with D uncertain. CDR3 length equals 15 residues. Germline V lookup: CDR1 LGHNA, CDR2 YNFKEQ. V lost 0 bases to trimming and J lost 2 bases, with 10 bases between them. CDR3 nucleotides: TGTGCCAGCAGCCAAGATCGAACACGAAACTATGGCTACACCTTC. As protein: CASSQDRTRNYGYTF.

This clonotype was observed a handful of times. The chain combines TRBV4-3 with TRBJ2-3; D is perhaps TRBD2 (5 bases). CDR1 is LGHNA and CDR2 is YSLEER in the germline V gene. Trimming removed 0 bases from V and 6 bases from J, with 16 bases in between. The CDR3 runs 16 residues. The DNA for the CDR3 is TGCGCCAGCAGCCAAGATCGGCTAGCTCACTCGGATACGCAGTATTTT. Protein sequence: CASSQDRLAHSDTQYF.

The chain's CDR3 is CASSFYLGAEAFF. In DNA form, the CDR3 reads TGTGCCAGCAGCTTCTACCTAGGGGCTGAAGCTTTCTTT. This sequence joins TRBV7-8 and TRBJ1-1; possibly TRBD1 for D (5 bases). The CDR3 extends over 13 amino acids. Trimming removed 3 bases at V and 6 bases at J, with 11 bases between. Germline V lookup: CDR1 SGHVS, CDR2 FQNEAQ.

The CDR3 coding sequence is TGTGCCAGCAGTTTCCCCACCCCCGGGGAGCTGTTTTTT. The encoded protein is CASSFPTPGELFF. The chain links TRBV12-3 or TRBV12-4 to TRBJ2-2; D uncertain. This CDR3 region has 13 residues. With 3 bases removed from V and 6 bases from J, the gap between germline ends came to 8 bases.

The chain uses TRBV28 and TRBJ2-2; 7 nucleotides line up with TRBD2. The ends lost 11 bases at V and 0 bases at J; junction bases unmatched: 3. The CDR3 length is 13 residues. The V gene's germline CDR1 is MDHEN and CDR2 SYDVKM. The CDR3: CALGRANTGELFF. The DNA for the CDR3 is TGTGCCTTGGGGAGGGCGAACACCGGGGAGCTGTTTTTT.

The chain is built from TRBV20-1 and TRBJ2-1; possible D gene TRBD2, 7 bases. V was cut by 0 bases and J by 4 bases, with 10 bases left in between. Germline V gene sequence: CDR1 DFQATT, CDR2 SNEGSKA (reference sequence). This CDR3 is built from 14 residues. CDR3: CSARDGGPYNEQFF. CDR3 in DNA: TGCAGTGCTAGAGACGGGGGGCCGTACAATGAGCAGTTCTTC.

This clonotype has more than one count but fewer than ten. The CDR3 DNA is TGCGCCAGCAGCAGTGGGCTAGGGACAACGAACACTGAAGCTTTCTTT. Its protein is CASSSGLGTTNTEAFF. This sequence joins TRBV5-1 and TRBJ1-1; TRBD1 might be the D (6 bases). The CDR3 loop spans 16 amino acids. Looked up from germline, CDR1 is SGHRS and CDR2 is YFSETQ. The V gene lost 4 bases and the J gene lost 1 base, with 17 bases spanning the gap.

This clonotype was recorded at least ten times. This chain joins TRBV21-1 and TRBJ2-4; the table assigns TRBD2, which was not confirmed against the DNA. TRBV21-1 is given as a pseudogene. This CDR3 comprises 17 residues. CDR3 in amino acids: CASSKGYQGRAENIQYF. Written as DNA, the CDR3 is TGTGCCAGCAGCAAAGGGTACCAGGGCCGAGCGGAAAACATTCAGTACTTC.

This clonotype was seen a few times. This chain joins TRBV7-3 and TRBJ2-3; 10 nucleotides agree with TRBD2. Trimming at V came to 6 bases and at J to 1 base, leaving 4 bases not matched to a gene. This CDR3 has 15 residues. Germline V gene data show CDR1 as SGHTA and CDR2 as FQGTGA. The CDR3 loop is CASRPSGSRTDTQYF. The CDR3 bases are TGTGCCAGCAGACCTAGCGGGAGCCGCACAGATACGCAGTATTTT.

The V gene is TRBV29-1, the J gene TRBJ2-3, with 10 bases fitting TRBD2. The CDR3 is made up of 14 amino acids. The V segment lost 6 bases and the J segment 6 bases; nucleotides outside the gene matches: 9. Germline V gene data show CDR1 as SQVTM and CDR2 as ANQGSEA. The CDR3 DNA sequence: TGCAGCGTGAAACGGCTAGCGGGGGTGGATACGCAGTATTTT. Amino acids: CSVKRLAGVDTQYF.

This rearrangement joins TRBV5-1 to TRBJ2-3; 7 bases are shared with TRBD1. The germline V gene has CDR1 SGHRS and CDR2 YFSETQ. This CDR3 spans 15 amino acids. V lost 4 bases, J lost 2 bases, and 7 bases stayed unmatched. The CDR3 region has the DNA TGCGCCAGCAGCGGGGGACAGCTTTTCACAGATACGCAGTATTTT. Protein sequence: CASSGGQLFTDTQYF.

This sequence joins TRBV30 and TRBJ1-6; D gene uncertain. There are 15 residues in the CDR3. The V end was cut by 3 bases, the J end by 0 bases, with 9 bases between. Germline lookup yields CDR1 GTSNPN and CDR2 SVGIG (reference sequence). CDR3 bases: TGTGCCTGGAGATGGCAGAGCTCCTATAATTCACCCCTCCACTTT. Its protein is CAWRWQSSYNSPLHF.

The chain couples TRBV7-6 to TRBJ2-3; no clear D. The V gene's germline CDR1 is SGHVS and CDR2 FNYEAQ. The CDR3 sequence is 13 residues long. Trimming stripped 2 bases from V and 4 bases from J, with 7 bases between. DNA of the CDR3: TGTGCCAGCAGCTTACTGCGTTCAGATACGCAGTATTTT. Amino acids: CASSLLRSDTQYF.

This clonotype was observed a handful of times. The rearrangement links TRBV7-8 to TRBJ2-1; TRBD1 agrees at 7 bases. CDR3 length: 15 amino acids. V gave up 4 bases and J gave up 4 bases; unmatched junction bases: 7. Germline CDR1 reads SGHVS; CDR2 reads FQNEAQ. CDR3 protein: CASSSGQKLYNEQFF. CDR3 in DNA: TGTGCCAGCAGCTCGGGACAGAAACTGTACAATGAGCAGTTCTTC.

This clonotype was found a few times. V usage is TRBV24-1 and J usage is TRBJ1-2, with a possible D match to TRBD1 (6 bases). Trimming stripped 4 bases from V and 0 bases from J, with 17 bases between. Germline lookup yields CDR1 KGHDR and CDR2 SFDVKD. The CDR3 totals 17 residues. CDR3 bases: TGTGCCACCAGTGACCCGGACAGTTCCTTAGCTAACTATGGCTACACCTTC. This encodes CATSDPDSSLANYGYTF.

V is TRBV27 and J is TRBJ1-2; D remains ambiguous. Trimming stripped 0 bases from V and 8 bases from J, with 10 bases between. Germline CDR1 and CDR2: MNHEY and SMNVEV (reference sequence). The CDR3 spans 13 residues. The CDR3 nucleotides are TGTGCCAGCAGTTTATCGGGCAGGTGGGGCTACACCTTC. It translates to CASSLSGRWGYTF.

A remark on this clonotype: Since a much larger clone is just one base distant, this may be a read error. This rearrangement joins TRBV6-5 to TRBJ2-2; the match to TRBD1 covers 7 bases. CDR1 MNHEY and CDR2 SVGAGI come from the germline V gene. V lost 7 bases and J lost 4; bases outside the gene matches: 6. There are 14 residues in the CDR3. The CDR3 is CASILTGTTGELFF. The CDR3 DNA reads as TGTGCCAGCATCCTGACAGGGACCACCGGGGAGCTGTTTTTT.

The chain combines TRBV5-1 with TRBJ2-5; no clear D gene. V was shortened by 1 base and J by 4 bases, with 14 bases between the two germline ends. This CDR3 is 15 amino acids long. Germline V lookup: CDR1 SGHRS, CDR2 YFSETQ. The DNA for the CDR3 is TGCGCCAGCAGCTTGAGCCCCACGGTTTTAGAGACCCAGTACTTC. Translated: CASSLSPTVLETQYF. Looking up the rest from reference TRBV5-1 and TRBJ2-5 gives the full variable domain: KAGVTQTPRYLIKTRGQQVTLSCSPISGHRSVSWYQQTPGQGLQFLFEYFSETQRNKGNFPGRFSGRQFSNSRSEMNVSTLELGDSALYLCASSLSPTVLETQYFGPGTRLLVL.

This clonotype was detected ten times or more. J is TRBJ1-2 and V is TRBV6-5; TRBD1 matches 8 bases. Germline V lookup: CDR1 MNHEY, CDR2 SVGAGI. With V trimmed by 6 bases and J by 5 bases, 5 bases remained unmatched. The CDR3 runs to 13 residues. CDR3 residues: CASRGRTGYGYTF. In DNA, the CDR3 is TGTGCCAGCAGGGGCAGGACAGGGTATGGCTACACCTTC.

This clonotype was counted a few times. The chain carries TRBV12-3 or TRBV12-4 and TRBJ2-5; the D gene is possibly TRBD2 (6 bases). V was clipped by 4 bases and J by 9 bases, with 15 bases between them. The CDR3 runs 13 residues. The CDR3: CASSSREGGPQYF. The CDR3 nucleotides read TGTGCCAGCAGTTCCCGTGAAGGAGGGCCCCAGTACTTC.